Shown below are 9 T cell receptor beta chains from a single sample sequenced in a study of blood T cells in healthy people across ages. Then a second PCR, running about 7 to 11 cycles, was carried out with a sample-barcoded 5' primer and a J-beta primer mix. Via MiXCR, TCRdb re-called the 5' RACE reads, giving one row per CDR3 protein. The table lists about 800,000 distinct CDR3 sequences, roughly 25% of them singletons. These data also formed part of another study, on T cells of mothers and their children.

Material: blood. The source of these receptors is a boy aged 5-17 years in good health.

The genes are TRBV7-2 and TRBJ2-3; 10 positions agree with TRBD2. Germline lookup yields CDR1 SGHTA and CDR2 FQGNSA. This CDR3 has 16 residues. V shed 7 bases, J shed 2 bases, and the junction held 9 bases outside the gene matches. The CDR3, as DNA: TGTGCCAGCAACCTACTAGCGGGGCTAATCACAGATACGCAGTATTTT. Residues: CASNLLAGLITDTQYF.

This clonotype was seen more than once but under ten times. V usage is TRBV5-1 and J usage is TRBJ2-5; D perhaps matches TRBD2 (6 bases). TRBJ2-1 matches the DNA end more closely, so the J call is doubtful. Germline V CDR1 and CDR2: SGHRS, YFSETQ. This CDR3 contains 15 residues. The CDR3 bases are TGCGCCAGCAGCCTCATGGTCGGGAGATTGGATGGGCAGTTCTTC. Translating gives CASSLMVGRLDGQFF.

This rearrangement joins TRBV27 to TRBJ1-1; unclear D gene. The CDR3 covers 15 residues. Trimming removed 4 bases at V and 1 base at J, with 13 bases between. Germline values: CDR1 MNHEY, CDR2 SMNVEV (reference sequence). This CDR3 reads CASSSTGFENTEAFF. The CDR3 DNA follows: TGTGCCAGCAGTTCGACGGGTTTCGAGAACACTGAAGCTTTCTTT.

The chain joins TRBV7-9 to TRBJ2-7; tentatively, D is TRBD1 or TRBD2 (5 bases each). In germline, CDR1 is SEHNR, CDR2 FQNEAQ (reference sequence). The CDR3 has 15 amino acids. Deletions cut 3 bases from V and 3 bases from J, with 15 bases between. This CDR3 reads CASSLSIGGDYEQYF. For the CDR3, the DNA is TGTGCCAGCAGCTTGAGTATTGGGGGTGACTACGAGCAGTACTTC.

This clonotype was counted only a few times. The genes are TRBV14 and TRBJ2-7, with 7 bases fitting TRBD2. This CDR3 is 15 amino acids long. V was clipped by 0 bases and J by 0 bases; unmatched bases: 2. The germline V gene has CDR1 SGHDN and CDR2 FVKESK. CDR3 DNA sequence: TGTGCCAGCAGCCAAGAAATAGCGGGCTCCTACGAGCAGTACTTC. It yields the protein CASSQEIAGSYEQYF.

The chain couples TRBV4-1 to TRBJ2-5; D is ambiguous. Germline V gives CDR1 MGHRA, CDR2 YSYEKL. There are 14 residues in the CDR3. Trimming cost V 2 bases and J 2 bases, with 9 bases left between them. Here the CDR3 DNA reads TGCGCCAGCAGCCAAATCTTGACACAAGAGACCCAGTACTTC. It is translated as CASSQILTQETQYF.

The sample holds a few counts of this clonotype. The chain joins TRBV2 to TRBJ1-6; D not resolved. V lost 3 bases to trimming and J lost 10 bases, with 10 bases between them. In germline, CDR1 is SNHLY, CDR2 FYNNEI. The CDR3 is made up of 13 amino acids. The DNA for the CDR3 is TGTGCCAGCAGTGACGAGGCTACCTCACCCCTCCACTTT. As protein: CASSDEATSPLHF.

The chain carries TRBV7-2 and TRBJ2-5; tentative D call: TRBD1 (6 bases). Germline V gene data show CDR1 as SGHTA and CDR2 as FQGNSA. This CDR3 comprises 15 residues. V lost 5 bases and J lost 4, with 17 bases in between. In nucleotides, the CDR3 is TGTGCCAGCAGCCTCCACAGGGAAGGGGGAGAGACCCAGTACTTC. Translating gives CASSLHREGGETQYF.

The chain couples TRBV2 to TRBJ1-1, with D hard to call. V was shortened by 3 bases and J by 10 bases, with 12 bases between the two germline ends. The CDR3 contains 12 residues. CDR1 SNHLY and CDR2 FYNNEI come from the germline V gene. CDR3 residues: CASSDMVSSAFF. The CDR3 nucleotides are TGTGCCAGCAGTGATATGGTCTCTTCAGCTTTCTTT.